The 20 T cell receptor beta chains given below trace back to one sample, sequenced in a study of T cells after yellow fever vaccination. TCRdb reanalysed the 5' RACE reads using MiXCR and keeps one entry per CDR3 protein. This table has some 390,000 distinct CDR3 sequences, under 20% appearing once. The sequencing used PBMCs, collected before the yellow fever booster vaccination. Receptors originate from a young man who received the YFV17D yellow fever vaccine.

This clonotype was seen only a few times. V usage is TRBV4-1 and J usage is TRBJ2-5; possibly TRBD1 or TRBD2 for D (6 bases each). This CDR3 contains 18 residues. In germline, CDR1 is MGHRA, CDR2 YSYEKL. The V end was cut by 5 bases, the J end by 4 bases, with 26 bases between. The CDR3: CASSALGLRGRGRETQYF. CDR3 coding DNA: TGCGCCAGCAGCGCATTAGGACTAAGGGGCAGGGGACGAGAGACCCAGTACTTC.

This clonotype was picked up a small number of times. The V and J genes are TRBV5-1 and TRBJ2-5, with TRBD1 identical over 10 bases. The germline gives CDR1 SGHRS, CDR2 YFSETQ. The CDR3 has 16 amino acids. After removal of 1 base from V and 5 bases from J, the junction contained 8 bases not matched to a gene. The CDR3 DNA reads TGCGCCAGCAGCTTGACCGGGACAGGGGTCGCGGAGACCCAGTACTTC. It specifies CASSLTGTGVAETQYF. Full variable domain (rest looked up from reference TRBV5-1 and TRBJ2-5): KAGVTQTPRYLIKTRGQQVTLSCSPISGHRSVSWYQQTPGQGLQFLFEYFSETQRNKGNFPGRFSGRQFSNSRSEMNVSTLELGDSALYLCASSLTGTGVAETQYFGPGTRLLVL.

V usage is TRBV5-1 and J usage is TRBJ2-7, with 9 bases aligning to TRBD2. The germline CDR1 and CDR2 sequences are SGHRS and YFSETQ. This CDR3 has 15 amino acids. Trimming took 2 bases from V and 4 from J; bases not matched to a gene: 7. CDR3 in amino acids: CASSLAGGRVYEQYF. CDR3 nucleotides: TGCGCCAGCAGCTTAGCGGGGGGCCGGGTGTACGAGCAGTACTTC. Full variable domain (missing parts from reference TRBV5-1 and TRBJ2-7): KAGVTQTPRYLIKTRGQQVTLSCSPISGHRSVSWYQQTPGQGLQFLFEYFSETQRNKGNFPGRFSGRQFSNSRSEMNVSTLELGDSALYLCASSLAGGRVYEQYFGPGTRLTVT.

The chain recombines TRBV7-2 with TRBJ1-2; D unresolved. Germline V gene data show CDR1 as SGHTA and CDR2 as FQGNSA. The V and J ends lost 1 base and 0 bases respectively, with 12 bases between them. This CDR3 spans 16 amino acids. CDR3 region: CASSLEGGYSNYGYTF. The CDR3 nucleotides are TGTGCCAGCAGCTTAGAGGGCGGCTACTCTAACTATGGCTACACCTTC.

The V call is TRBV6-1, the J call TRBJ2-2; 7 bases map to TRBD1. Germline loops: CDR1 MNHNS, CDR2 SASEGT. With V trimmed by 8 bases and J by 7 bases, 10 bases remained unmatched. CDR3 length: 14 amino acids. CDR3 amino acids: CASCGAGGIGELFF. In DNA, the CDR3 is TGTGCCAGCTGTGGGGCAGGGGGAATCGGGGAGCTGTTTTTT.

This clonotype was seen only a few times. The chain is built from TRBV12-3 or TRBV12-4 and TRBJ2-3; 9 nucleotides line up with TRBD2. The CDR3 sequence is 16 residues long. V gave up 5 bases and J gave up 4 bases; unmatched junction bases: 10. This CDR3 is CASSVSGGATPDTQYF. CDR3 DNA: TGTGCCAGCAGTGTTAGCGGGGGAGCTACCCCAGATACGCAGTATTTT.

This clonotype was observed a handful of times. The chain joins TRBV5-1 to TRBJ1-2; maybe TRBD1 (5 bases). CDR3 length equals 13 residues. The ends were cut back, 4 bases at V and 0 bases at J, with 7 bases in the middle. Germline assignment: CDR1 SGHRS and CDR2 YFSETQ. In DNA, the CDR3 is TGCGCCAGCAGCCCGACAGCTAACTATGGCTACACCTTC. Amino acid sequence: CASSPTANYGYTF.

V is TRBV6-1 and J is TRBJ2-7, with D uncertain. Germline V gene lookup returns CDR1 MNHNS and CDR2 SASEGT. CDR3 length: 12 residues. V dropped 6 bases and J dropped 3 bases, with 9 bases sitting between them. The chain's CDR3 is CASRGPLYEQYF. DNA for the CDR3: TGTGCCAGCAGAGGACCCCTCTACGAGCAGTACTTC.

This clonotype was detected only a few times. V and J are TRBV6-5 and TRBJ2-7; TRBD1 might be the D (5 bases). Germline V gives CDR1 MNHEY, CDR2 SVGAGI. V lost 2 bases to trimming and J lost 1 base, with 12 bases between them. The CDR3 is made up of 15 amino acids. The CDR3 DNA sequence: TGTGCCAGCAGTTACGGGGCAGGAGCTTCCTACGAGCAGTACGTC. Its protein is CASSYGAGASYEQYV.

This clonotype was counted between two and nine times. The chain carries TRBV20-1 and TRBJ2-3; D is undetermined. V was trimmed by 5 bases and J by 3 bases, leaving 15 bases between them. This CDR3 is 14 amino acids long. The V gene's germline CDR1 is DFQATT and CDR2 SNEGSKA (reference sequence). CDR3 amino acids: CSAPDPKATDTQYF. The CDR3 region has the DNA TGCAGTGCTCCCGACCCCAAGGCGACAGATACGCAGTATTTT.

The J gene is TRBJ2-7, the V gene TRBV7-2; no definite D call. The CDR3 is made up of 14 amino acids. Germline V CDR1 and CDR2: SGHTA, FQGNSA. The V gene lost 1 base and the J gene lost 2 bases, with 9 bases spanning the gap. The DNA of the CDR3 is TGTGCCAGCAGCTTAGGGGTCGTTCCCTACGAGCAGTACGTC. This codes for CASSLGVVPYEQYV.

This clonotype appeared many times. V is TRBV3-1 and J is TRBJ2-1; 11 nucleotides match TRBD2. Germline V gives CDR1 LGHDT, CDR2 YNNKEL (reference sequence). The CDR3 runs 17 residues. After removal of 5 bases from V and 7 bases from J, the junction contained 13 bases not matched to a gene. CDR3 nucleotides: TGTGCCAGCAGCACGATCTTAGCGGGGGGGCCGGGGAATGAGCAGTTCTTC. This codes for CASSTILAGGPGNEQFF.

The rearrangement uses TRBV5-1 and TRBJ2-7; 7 nucleotides match TRBD1. CDR1 is SGHRS, CDR2 YFSETQ, per germline. This CDR3 spans 14 amino acids. V was pared by 4 bases and J by 2 bases, with 6 bases of the junction left unmatched. CDR3 protein: CASSGSGTAYEQYF. Here the CDR3 DNA reads TGCGCCAGCAGCGGTTCCGGGACAGCCTACGAGCAGTACTTC.

This rearrangement joins TRBV6-6 to TRBJ1-2, with no clear D. There are 13 residues in the CDR3. Trimming pared 6 bases from V and 5 bases from J, leaving 13 bases between. Germline CDR1 and CDR2: MNHNY and SVGAGI (reference sequence). The CDR3 region is CASRPEGPYGYTF. The CDR3 DNA sequence: TGTGCCAGCAGGCCGGAGGGTCCATATGGCTACACCTTC.

The V call is TRBV12-3 or TRBV12-4, the J call TRBJ1-5; 9 nucleotides match TRBD1. The CDR3 loop spans 17 amino acids. Trimming at V came to 6 bases and at J to 2 bases, leaving 11 bases not matched to a gene. The CDR3 spells CASSQTGGLLRNQPQHF. For the CDR3, the DNA is TGTGCCAGCAGCCAAACAGGGGGCCTACTACGCAATCAGCCCCAGCATTTT.

This clonotype was detected only a few times. V usage is TRBV4-1 and J usage is TRBJ1-1, with D perhaps matching TRBD1 (6 bases). Trimming pared 5 bases from V and 1 base from J, leaving 11 bases between. This CDR3 region has 14 residues. CDR1 MGHRA and CDR2 YSYEKL come from the germline V gene. CDR3 sequence reads: CASSLRQANTEAFF. In nucleotides, the CDR3 is TGCGCCAGCAGCTTACGACAGGCGAACACTGAAGCTTTCTTT.

The rearrangement joins TRBV6-5 to TRBJ2-1, with D uncertain. Germline lookup yields CDR1 MNHEY and CDR2 SVGAGI. The V and J ends lost 8 bases and 8 bases respectively, with 22 bases between them. The CDR3 length is 15 residues. The CDR3 reads CASARHILGRDEQFF. The CDR3 region has the DNA TGTGCCAGCGCCAGACACATCCTCGGAAGAGATGAGCAGTTCTTC.

This clonotype was seen only a few times. The chain couples TRBV29-1 to TRBJ1-2; perhaps TRBD1 as D (5 bases). V was clipped by 5 bases and J by 2 bases, with 6 bases between them. CDR3 length: 11 residues. Germline V lookup: CDR1 SQVTM, CDR2 ANQGSEA. The CDR3 sequence: CSVSGNYGYTF. CDR3 coding DNA: TGCAGCGTTTCAGGGAACTATGGCTACACCTTC. Using reference TRBV29-1 and TRBJ1-2 for the parts outside the CDR3, the full variable domain is SAVISQKPSRDICQRGTSLTIQCQVDSQVTMMFWYRQQPGQSLTLIATANQGSEATYESGFVIDKFPISRPNLTFSTLTVSNMSPEDSSIYLCSVSGNYGYTFGSGTRLTVV.

V gene TRBV7-2 combines with J gene TRBJ2-7, with D tentatively TRBD1 or TRBD2 (5 bases each). V lost 3 bases and J lost 5, with 17 bases in between. Looked up from germline, CDR1 is SGHTA and CDR2 is FQGNSA. CDR3 size: 15 residues. The chain's CDR3 is CASSFAFRGSHEQYF. DNA for the CDR3: TGTGCCAGCAGCTTTGCGTTCCGGGGCTCTCACGAGCAGTACTTC.

The rearrangement uses TRBV9 and TRBJ1-1; a possible D gene is TRBD1 (5 bases). The CDR3 sequence is 15 residues long. Germline loops: CDR1 SGDLS, CDR2 YYNGEE. V was trimmed by 0 bases and J by 6 bases, leaving 15 bases between them. The CDR3 bases are TGTGCCAGCAGCGTAGTAGCCTCGATAGGGGCTGAAGCTTTCTTT. It specifies CASSVVASIGAEAFF.